A single sample gave rise to the 19 T cell receptor beta chains below, sequenced in a study of cytomegalovirus exposure and HLA in healthy donors. Primers for the PCR totalled 60 Vbeta and 13 Jbeta. Here immunoSEQ multiplex PCR was the method, and the copy in TCRdb shows in-frame clones only, minus some. The sample holds roughly 100,000 clones; roughly four fifths are singletons and the top ten take approximately 3.8%. Sequencing was performed on PBMCs. The receptor source for this set is a man aged 45 to 65 in good health and CMV-seronegative.

This chain uses TRBV7-2 with TRBJ1-1; D is unresolved. Germline assignment: CDR1 SGHTA and CDR2 FQGNSA. CDR3 size: 14 residues. V lost 1 base to trimming and J lost 1 base, with 7 bases between them. In DNA form, the CDR3 reads TGTGCCAGCAGCTTAGTTGCCGGGAACACTGAAGCTTTCTTT. Protein sequence: CASSLVAGNTEAFF. Supplemented by reference TRBV7-2 and TRBJ1-1, the full variable domain reads GAGVSQSPSNKVTEKGKDVELRCDPISGHTALYWYRQSLGQGLEFLIYFQGNSAPDKSGLPSDRFSAERTGGSVSTLTIQRTQQEDSAVYLCASSLVAGNTEAFFGQGTRLTVV.

The chain couples TRBV4-2 to TRBJ2-2; 10 bases agree with TRBD2. Germline lookup yields CDR1 LGHNA and CDR2 YNFKEQ. V was pared by 4 bases and J by 3 bases, with 5 bases of the junction left unmatched. The CDR3 length is 16 residues. The CDR3 DNA sequence: TGTGCCAGCAGCCCGATTCTAGCGGGAGACACCGGGGAGCTGTTTTTT. It is translated as CASSPILAGDTGELFF.

The chain is built from TRBV5-4 and TRBJ2-3, with D possibly matching TRBD2 (6 bases). This CDR3 has 16 amino acids. Trimming pared 4 bases from V and 0 bases from J, leaving 15 bases between. Per germline, CDR1 SGHNT and CDR2 YYREEE (reference sequence). Here the CDR3 DNA reads TGTGCCAGCAGCCTTTTGAGGGACTCTAGCACAGATACGCAGTATTTT. Amino acids: CASSLLRDSSTDTQYF.

The chain carries TRBV5-8 and TRBJ2-3, with D possibly being TRBD1 (6 bases). V lost 4 bases to trimming and J lost 5 bases, with 14 bases between them. The germline gives CDR1 SGHTS, CDR2 YDEGEE. The CDR3 runs to 14 residues. The CDR3 here is CASSQMTGVDTQYF. CDR3 coding DNA: TGTGCCAGCAGCCAAATGACAGGAGTAGATACGCAGTATTTT.

The chain joins TRBV5-4 to TRBJ2-1; no clear D. CDR3 length: 16 amino acids. CDR1 is SGHNT and CDR2 is YYREEE in the germline V gene (reference sequence). V lost 0 bases and J 0 bases, leaving 10 bases between the germline ends. CDR3 sequence reads: CASSLGLLVSYNEQFF. CDR3 sequence (DNA): TGTGCCAGCAGCTTGGGACTTCTGGTCTCCTACAATGAGCAGTTCTTC.

The V gene is TRBV7-9, the J gene TRBJ2-5; D is perhaps TRBD2 (5 bases). Matching the DNA end better, TRBJ2-7 makes the J call doubtful. In germline, CDR1 is SEHNR, CDR2 FQNEAQ (reference sequence). This CDR3 contains 11 residues. The CDR3 bases are TGTGCCAGCAGCCGCGAGGGCGAGCAGTACTTC. The encoded protein is CASSREGEQYF.

The chain uses TRBV19 and TRBJ2-7; tentatively, D is TRBD2 (6 bases). The CDR3 consists of 13 residues. The V gene's germline CDR1 is LNHDA and CDR2 SQIVND (reference sequence). V lost 10 bases and J lost 0, with 13 bases in between. The CDR3 protein is CATRAGSSYEQYF. CDR3 DNA sequence: TGTGCCACTAGGGCGGGGTCCTCCTACGAGCAGTACTTC.

CDR3 DNA: TGTGCCAGCAGTCCGAGCTTCTCTGGGGCCAACGTCCTGACTTTC. Translating gives CASSPSFSGANVLTF. The V call is TRBV27, the J call TRBJ2-6, with D unresolved. Germline values: CDR1 MNHEY, CDR2 SMNVEV (reference sequence). The ends were cut back, 5 bases at V and 0 bases at J, with 8 bases in the middle. There are 15 residues in the CDR3.

In this sample, this clone turned up a few times. The chain couples TRBV10-3 to TRBJ2-1, with 9 bases matching TRBD1. The CDR3 totals 15 residues. Germline V CDR1 and CDR2: ENHRY, SYGVKD. Germline trimming cut 9 bases from V and 9 bases from J; bases unmatched to any gene: 15. Here the CDR3 reads CAITTGTGQSSEQFF. In nucleotides, the CDR3 is TGTGCCATAACCACCGGGACAGGGCAGTCCAGTGAGCAGTTCTTC.

The V gene is TRBV15, the J gene TRBJ2-2; perhaps TRBD2 as D (6 bases). V lost 0 bases and J 8 bases, leaving 7 bases between the germline ends. CDR1 LNHNV and CDR2 YYDKDF come from the germline V gene (reference sequence). This CDR3 has 13 amino acids. The CDR3, as DNA: TGTGCCACCAGCAGAGATCTAGCGGGGGAGCTGTTTTTT. This sequence encodes CATSRDLAGELFF.

The V gene is TRBV14, the J gene TRBJ2-1; 13 bases fit TRBD2. This CDR3 has 16 residues. The trim removed 4 bases at V and 8 bases at J, leaving 8 bases unmatched. Germline V gene data show CDR1 as SGHDN and CDR2 as FVKESK. CDR3 DNA: TGTGCCAGCAGCCGAACCGGGACTAGCGGGACGCATGAGCAGTTCTTC. Translated: CASSRTGTSGTHEQFF.

The V and J genes are TRBV11-2 and TRBJ2-7; D not resolved. The V gene's germline CDR1 is SGHAT and CDR2 FQNNGV. The CDR3 has 15 residues. V dropped 4 bases and J dropped 0 bases, with 13 bases sitting between them. For the CDR3, the DNA is TGTGCCAGCAGCTCAGAACCTGGCAGCTCCTACGAGCAGTACTTC. This codes for CASSSEPGSSYEQYF.

The V and J genes are TRBV27 and TRBJ2-1; maybe TRBD2 (6 bases). V lost 3 bases to trimming and J lost 4 bases, with 13 bases between them. In germline, CDR1 is MNHEY, CDR2 SMNVEV (reference sequence). This CDR3 contains 15 residues. In DNA, the CDR3 is TGTGCCAGCAGTTTGGAGGGATTAATTTACAATGAGCAGTTCTTC. This gives the protein CASSLEGLIYNEQFF.

The gene calls are TRBV18 and TRBJ1-2; 7 positions match TRBD1. Germline V lookup: CDR1 KGHSH, CDR2 LQKENI. The CDR3 length is 15 residues. V was clipped by 0 bases and J by 8 bases; unmatched bases: 9. DNA of the CDR3: TGTGCCAGCTCACCACCGCCGGGACAGCTATCAGGCTACACCTTC. This codes for CASSPPPGQLSGYTF.

The V call is TRBV9, the J call TRBJ2-1; D possibly corresponds to TRBD2 (5 bases). CDR3 size: 15 residues. With 4 bases removed from V and 9 bases from J, the gap between germline ends came to 20 bases. CDR1 and CDR2 (germline): SGDLS, YYNGEE. The CDR3 protein is CASSPWGSDSPEQFF. CDR3 sequence (DNA): TGTGCCAGCAGCCCATGGGGTAGCGATTCGCCTGAGCAGTTCTTC. Complete variable domain (other parts from reference TRBV9 and TRBJ2-1): DSGVTQTPKHLITATGQRVTLRCSPRSGDLSVYWYQQSLDQGLQFLIQYYNGEERAKGNILERFSAQQFPDLHSELNLSSLELGDSALYFCASSPWGSDSPEQFFGPGTRLTVL.

The V and J genes are TRBV15 and TRBJ1-1, with D possibly TRBD1 on 6 matching bases. The V end was cut by 8 bases, the J end by 1 base, with 14 bases between. The CDR3 length is 14 residues. Per germline, CDR1 LNHNV and CDR2 YYDKDF (reference sequence). DNA for the CDR3: TGTGCCACCTCATTCGCACAGGGGAACACTGAAGCTTTCTTT. It yields the protein CATSFAQGNTEAFF.

As concerns this clone: Other DNA variants within this sample encode the same CDR3. This sequence joins TRBV7-2 and TRBJ1-2, with D maybe TRBD1 (6 bases). The V gene's germline CDR1 is SGHTA and CDR2 FQGNSA. The CDR3 covers 13 residues. V lost 5 bases, J lost 1 base, and 8 bases lay in between. The CDR3: CASSPQGNYGYTF. CDR3 nucleotide sequence: TGTGCCAGCAGCCCACAGGGTAACTATGGCTACACCTTC.

The chain combines TRBV28 with TRBJ1-5, with D possibly TRBD1 on 6 matching bases. The CDR3 contains 13 residues. V was shortened by 8 bases and J by 3 bases, with 11 bases between the two germline ends. Per germline, CDR1 MDHEN and CDR2 SYDVKM. CDR3 residues: CASGGQINQPQHF. CDR3 nucleotides: TGTGCCAGCGGTGGACAGATCAATCAGCCCCAGCATTTT. Based on the CDR3 plus reference TRBV28 and TRBJ1-5, the full variable domain is DVKVTQSSRYLVKRTGEKVFLECVQDMDHENMFWYRQDPGLGLRLIYFSYDVKMKEKGDIPEGYSVSREKKERFSLILESASTNQTSMYLCASGGQINQPQHFGDGTRLSIL.

The chain uses TRBV5-4 and TRBJ1-2; D possibly corresponds to TRBD1 (5 bases). With 2 bases removed from V and 5 bases from J, the gap between germline ends came to 16 bases. The CDR3 runs to 15 residues. The germline V gene has CDR1 SGHNT and CDR2 YYREEE (reference sequence). The DNA of the CDR3 is TGTGCCAGCAGCTTAAGACAGTCTACATCTTATGGCTACACCTTC. This codes for CASSLRQSTSYGYTF.